The clone carrying this T cell receptor beta chain was detected only once. Just one base apart from a much larger clone, this may be a read error. The source material, about 18-33 mg of unsorted bulk tissue, was used to co-extract RNA and DNA. Patients carried chronic HBV infection without prior treatment. With 4 bases removed from V and 0 bases from J, the gap between germline ends came to 22 bases. CDR3 length: 18 residues. Germline V gives CDR1 ENHRY, CDR2 SYGVKD. Starting material of 400 to 600 ng total RNA yielded TCR beta cDNA via a constant-region primer. Libraries of TCR beta came from three nested multiplex PCR rounds with slightly modified ARM-PCR. The first two PCR rounds used TRBV1-TRBV30 forward primers with a C-beta reverse primer, around 10 cycles each. TCRdb called the multiplex PCR reads again in MiXCR, with one record for every CDR3 protein. Of 100,000 to 150,000 distinct CDR3 sequences in the sample, around 60% were seen once.

The data stem from a study of tumor-infiltrating lymphocytes in primary liver carcinoma. The specimen sequenced was liver tumor tissue from sampling region 3. The subset: tumor region T3, left-lateral pole. The chain links TRBV10-3 to TRBJ2-7, with D maybe TRBD1 (6 bases). The TCR comes from a woman aged 60-75 years with primary liver carcinoma and hepatitis B virus infection. The CDR3 coding sequence is TGTGCCATCAGTGGCCGGGGACAATACGCCGAGACCTCCTACGAGCAGTACTTC. Translating it yields CAISGRGQYAETSYEQYF.